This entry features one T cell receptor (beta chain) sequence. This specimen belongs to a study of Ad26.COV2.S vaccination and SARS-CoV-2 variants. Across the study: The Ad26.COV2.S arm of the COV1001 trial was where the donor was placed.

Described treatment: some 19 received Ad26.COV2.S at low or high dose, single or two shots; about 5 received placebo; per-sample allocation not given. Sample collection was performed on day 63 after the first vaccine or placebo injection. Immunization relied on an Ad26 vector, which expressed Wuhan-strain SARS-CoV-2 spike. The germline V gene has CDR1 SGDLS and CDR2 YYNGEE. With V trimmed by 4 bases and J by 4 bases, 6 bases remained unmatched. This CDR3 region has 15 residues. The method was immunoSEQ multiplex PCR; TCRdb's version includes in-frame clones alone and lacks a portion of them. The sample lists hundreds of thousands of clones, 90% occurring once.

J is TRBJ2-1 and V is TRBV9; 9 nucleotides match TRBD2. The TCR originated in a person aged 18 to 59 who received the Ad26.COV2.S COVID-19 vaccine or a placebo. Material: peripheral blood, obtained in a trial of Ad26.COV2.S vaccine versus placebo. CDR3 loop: CASSNSGSGYNEQFF. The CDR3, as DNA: TGTGCCAGCAGCAATAGCGGGAGTGGGTACAATGAGCAGTTCTTC.